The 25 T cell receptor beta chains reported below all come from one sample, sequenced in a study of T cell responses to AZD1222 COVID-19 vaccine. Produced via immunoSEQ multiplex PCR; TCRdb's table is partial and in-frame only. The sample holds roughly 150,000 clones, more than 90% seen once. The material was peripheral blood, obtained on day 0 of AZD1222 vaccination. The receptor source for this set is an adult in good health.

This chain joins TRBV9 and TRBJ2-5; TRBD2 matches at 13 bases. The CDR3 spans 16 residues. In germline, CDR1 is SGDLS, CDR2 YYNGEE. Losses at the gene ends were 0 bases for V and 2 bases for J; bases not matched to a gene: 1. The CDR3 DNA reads TGTGCCAGCAGCGTAGGGGGACTAGCGGGGCAAGAGACCCAGTACTTC. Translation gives CASSVGGLAGQETQYF.

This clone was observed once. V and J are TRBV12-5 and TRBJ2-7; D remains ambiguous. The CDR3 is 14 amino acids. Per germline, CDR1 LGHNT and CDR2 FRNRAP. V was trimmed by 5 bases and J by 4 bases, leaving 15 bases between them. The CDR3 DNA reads TGTGCTAGTGGTCCTGGTAGATGGGGTTACGAGCAGTACTTC. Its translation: CASGPGRWGYEQYF.

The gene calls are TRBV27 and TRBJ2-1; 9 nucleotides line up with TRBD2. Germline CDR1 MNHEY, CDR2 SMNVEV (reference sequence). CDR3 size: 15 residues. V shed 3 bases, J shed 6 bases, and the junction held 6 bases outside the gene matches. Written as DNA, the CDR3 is TGTGCCAGCAGTTTCAGAATAGCGGGGGTCAATGAGCAGTTCTTC. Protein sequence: CASSFRIAGVNEQFF.

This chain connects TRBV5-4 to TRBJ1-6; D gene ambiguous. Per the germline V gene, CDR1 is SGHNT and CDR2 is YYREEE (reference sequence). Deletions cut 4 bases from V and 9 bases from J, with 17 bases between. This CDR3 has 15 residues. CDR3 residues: CASSPGEGGGSPLHF. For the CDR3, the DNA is TGTGCCAGCAGCCCCGGGGAGGGAGGTGGTTCACCCCTCCACTTT.

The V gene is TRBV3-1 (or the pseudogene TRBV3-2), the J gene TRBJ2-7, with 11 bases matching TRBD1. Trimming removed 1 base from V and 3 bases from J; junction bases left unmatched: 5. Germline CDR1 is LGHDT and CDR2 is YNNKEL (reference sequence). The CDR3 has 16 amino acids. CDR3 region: CASSQVSGTGGYEQYF. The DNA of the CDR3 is TGTGCCAGCAGCCAAGTTTCCGGGACAGGGGGCTACGAGCAGTACTTC.

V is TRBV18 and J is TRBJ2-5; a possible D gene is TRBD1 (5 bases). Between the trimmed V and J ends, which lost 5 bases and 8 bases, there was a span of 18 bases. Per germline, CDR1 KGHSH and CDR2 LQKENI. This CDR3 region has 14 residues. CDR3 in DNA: TGTGCCAGCTCAGTGACAGATGGTCTGAGAACCCAGTACTTC. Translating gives CASSVTDGLRTQYF.

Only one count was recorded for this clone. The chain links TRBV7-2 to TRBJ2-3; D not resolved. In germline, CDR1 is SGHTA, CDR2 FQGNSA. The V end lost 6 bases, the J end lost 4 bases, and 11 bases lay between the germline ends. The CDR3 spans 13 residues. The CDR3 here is CASSFRDADTQYF. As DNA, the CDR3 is TGTGCCAGCAGTTTCCGTGACGCAGATACGCAGTATTTT.

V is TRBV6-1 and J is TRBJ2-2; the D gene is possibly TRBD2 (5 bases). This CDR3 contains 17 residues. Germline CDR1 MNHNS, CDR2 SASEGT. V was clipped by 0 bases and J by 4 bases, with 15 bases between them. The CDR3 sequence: CASSEARLAWSTGELFF. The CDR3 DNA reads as TGTGCCAGCAGTGAAGCTAGGCTAGCCTGGTCCACCGGGGAGCTGTTTTTT.

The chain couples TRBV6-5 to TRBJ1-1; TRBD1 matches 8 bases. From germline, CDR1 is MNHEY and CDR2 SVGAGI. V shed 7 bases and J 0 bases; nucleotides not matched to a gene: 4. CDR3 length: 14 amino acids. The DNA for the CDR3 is TGTGCCAGCACGACAGGGGTTATGAACACTGAAGCTTTCTTT. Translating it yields CASTTGVMNTEAFF.

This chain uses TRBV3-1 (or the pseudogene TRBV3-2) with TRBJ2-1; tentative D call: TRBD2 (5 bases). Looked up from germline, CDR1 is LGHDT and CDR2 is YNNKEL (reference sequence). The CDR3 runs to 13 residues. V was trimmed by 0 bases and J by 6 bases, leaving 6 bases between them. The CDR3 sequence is CASSQDRGNEQFF. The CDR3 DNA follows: TGTGCCAGCAGCCAAGATCGGGGCAATGAGCAGTTCTTC.

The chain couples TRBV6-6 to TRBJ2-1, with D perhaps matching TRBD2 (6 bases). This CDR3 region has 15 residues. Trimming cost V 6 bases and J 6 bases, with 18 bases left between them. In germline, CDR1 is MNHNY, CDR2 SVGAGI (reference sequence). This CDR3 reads CASREGVEPSNEQFF. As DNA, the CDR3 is TGTGCCAGCAGGGAGGGAGTCGAACCCTCCAATGAGCAGTTCTTC.

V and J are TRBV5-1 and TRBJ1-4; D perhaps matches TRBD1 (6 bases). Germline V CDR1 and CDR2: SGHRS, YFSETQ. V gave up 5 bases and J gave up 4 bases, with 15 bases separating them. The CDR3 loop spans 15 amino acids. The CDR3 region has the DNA TGCGCCAGCAGACCCACAGGGCTGGGTAATGAAAAACTGTTTTTT. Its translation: CASRPTGLGNEKLFF.

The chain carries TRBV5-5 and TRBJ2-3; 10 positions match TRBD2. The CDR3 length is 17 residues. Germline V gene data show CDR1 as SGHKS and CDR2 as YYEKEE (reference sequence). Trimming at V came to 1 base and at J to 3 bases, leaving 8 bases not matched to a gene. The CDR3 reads CASSLTMLAGDTDTQYF. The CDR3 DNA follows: TGTGCCAGCAGCTTGACTATGCTAGCGGGAGATACAGATACGCAGTATTTT.

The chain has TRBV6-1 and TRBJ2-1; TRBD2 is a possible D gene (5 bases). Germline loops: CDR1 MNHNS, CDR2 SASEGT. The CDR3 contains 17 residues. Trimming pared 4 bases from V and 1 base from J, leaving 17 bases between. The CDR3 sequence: CASSGLTSRVSYNEQFF. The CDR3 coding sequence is TGTGCCAGCAGTGGGTTAACTAGTAGGGTTTCCTACAATGAGCAGTTCTTC.

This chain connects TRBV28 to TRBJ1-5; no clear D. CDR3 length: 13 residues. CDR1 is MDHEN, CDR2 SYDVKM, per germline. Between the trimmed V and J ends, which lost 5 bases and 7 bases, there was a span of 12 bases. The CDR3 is CASSTAEGQPQHF. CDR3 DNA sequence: TGTGCCAGCAGTACAGCAGAAGGCCAGCCCCAGCATTTT.

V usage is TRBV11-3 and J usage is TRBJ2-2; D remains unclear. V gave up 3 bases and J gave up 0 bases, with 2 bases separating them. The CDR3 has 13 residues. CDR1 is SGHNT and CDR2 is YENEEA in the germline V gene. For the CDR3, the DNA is TGTGCCAGCAGCTTTACGAACACCGGGGAGCTGTTTTTT. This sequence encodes CASSFTNTGELFF.

Written as DNA, the CDR3 is TGCAGCGTTGAAGCGTTGACAGGGTCGAGGACTGAAGCTTTCTTT. Encoded protein: CSVEALTGSRTEAFF. The chain joins TRBV29-1 to TRBJ1-1; 7 bases fit TRBD1. Looked up from germline, CDR1 is SQVTM and CDR2 is ANQGSEA. The CDR3 runs to 15 residues. J gave up 5 bases and V 1 base, and 10 bases lay outside the gene matches.

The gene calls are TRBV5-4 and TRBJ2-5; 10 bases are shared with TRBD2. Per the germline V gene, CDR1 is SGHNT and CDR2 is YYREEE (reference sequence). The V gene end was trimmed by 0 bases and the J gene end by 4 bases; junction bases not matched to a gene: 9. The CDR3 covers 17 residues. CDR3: CASSLATSGNGGETQYF. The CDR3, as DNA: TGTGCCAGCAGCTTGGCTACTAGCGGGAATGGCGGAGAGACCCAGTACTTC.

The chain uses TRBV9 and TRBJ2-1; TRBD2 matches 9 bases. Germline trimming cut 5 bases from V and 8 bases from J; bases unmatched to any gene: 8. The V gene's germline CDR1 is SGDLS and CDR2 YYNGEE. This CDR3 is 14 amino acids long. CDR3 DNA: TGTGCCAGCAGACCAGCGGGAGGTTCGGATGAGCAGTTCTTC. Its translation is CASRPAGGSDEQFF.

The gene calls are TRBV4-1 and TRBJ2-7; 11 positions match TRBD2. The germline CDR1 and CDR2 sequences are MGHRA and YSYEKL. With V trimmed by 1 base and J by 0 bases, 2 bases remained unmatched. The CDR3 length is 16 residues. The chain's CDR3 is CASSQGLAGSSYEQYF. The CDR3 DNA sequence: TGCGCCAGCAGCCAAGGACTAGCGGGGAGCTCCTACGAGCAGTACTTC.

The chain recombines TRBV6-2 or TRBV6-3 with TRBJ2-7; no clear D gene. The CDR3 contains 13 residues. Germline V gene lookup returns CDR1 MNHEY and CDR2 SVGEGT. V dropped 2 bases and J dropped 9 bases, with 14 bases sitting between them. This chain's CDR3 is CASSYSTHPRQYF. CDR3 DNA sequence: TGTGCCAGCAGTTACAGCACCCACCCTCGGCAGTACTTC.

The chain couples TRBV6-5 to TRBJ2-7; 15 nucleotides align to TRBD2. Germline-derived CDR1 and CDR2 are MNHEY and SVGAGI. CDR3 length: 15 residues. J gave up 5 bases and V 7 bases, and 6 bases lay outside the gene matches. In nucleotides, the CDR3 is TGTGCCAGCACAGCTAGGACTAGCGGGAGGGACGAGCAGTACTTC. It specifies CASTARTSGRDEQYF.

The DNA of the CDR3 is TGTGCCAGCCGACAGGGGTTGAATGAAAAACTGTTTTTT. Protein sequence: CASRQGLNEKLFF. The chain has TRBV18 and TRBJ1-4, with 8 bases fitting TRBD1. The CDR3 spans 13 residues. J was trimmed by 5 bases and V by 8 bases; bases with no gene match: 4. Germline V gives CDR1 KGHSH, CDR2 LQKENI. The full variable domain, in which reference TRBV18 and TRBJ1-4 provide the parts outside the CDR3, is NAGVMQNPRHLVRRRGQEARLRCSPMKGHSHVYWYRQLPEEGLKFMVYLQKENIIDESGMPKERFSAEFPKEGPSILRIQQVVRGDSAAYFCASRQGLNEKLFFGSGTQLSVL.

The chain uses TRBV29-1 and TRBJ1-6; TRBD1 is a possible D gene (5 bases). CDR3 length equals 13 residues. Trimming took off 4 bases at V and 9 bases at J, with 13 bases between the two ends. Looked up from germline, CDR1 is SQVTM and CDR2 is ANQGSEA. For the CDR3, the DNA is TGCAGCGTTGGGGACGTACTAGGTTCACCCCTCCACTTT. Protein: CSVGDVLGSPLHF. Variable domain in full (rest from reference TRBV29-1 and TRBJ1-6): SAVISQKPSRDICQRGTSLTIQCQVDSQVTMMFWYRQQPGQSLTLIATANQGSEATYESGFVIDKFPISRPNLTFSTLTVSNMSPEDSSIYLCSVGDVLGSPLHFGNGTRLTVT.

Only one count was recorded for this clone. The chain's CDR3 is CASRPQGSYGYTF. The CDR3 nucleotides read TGTGCCAGCAGGCCACAGGGGTCCTATGGCTACACCTTC. The V and J genes are TRBV27 and TRBJ1-2; 7 nucleotides line up with TRBD1. The CDR3 extends over 13 amino acids. The V and J ends lost 6 bases and 4 bases, in that order; junction bases with no gene match: 5. Germline loops: CDR1 MNHEY, CDR2 SMNVEV (reference sequence).